One and the same sample provided the 11 T cell receptor beta chains below, sequenced in a study of T cell responses to AZD1222 COVID-19 vaccine. Generated by immunoSEQ multiplex PCR, the TCRdb table keeps only in-frame clones and is missing some. This sample has around 100,000 clones; more than 75% occur once, and the top ten carry about 10%. This material consisted of peripheral blood, taken 28 days after the second AZD1222 dose. These TCRs come from an adult who received the AZD1222 COVID-19 vaccine.

This chain uses TRBV28 with TRBJ1-5; D not resolved. Germline V gene data show CDR1 as MDHEN and CDR2 as SYDVKM. Deletions cut 6 bases from V and 4 bases from J, with 13 bases between. This CDR3 region has 14 residues. The CDR3 region is CASRREGQNQPQHF. The CDR3, as DNA: TGTGCCAGCAGGAGGGAGGGCCAAAATCAGCCCCAGCATTTT. Together with reference TRBV28 and TRBJ1-5, the CDR3 gives the full variable domain: DVKVTQSSRYLVKRTGEKVFLECVQDMDHENMFWYRQDPGLGLRLIYFSYDVKMKEKGDIPEGYSVSREKKERFSLILESASTNQTSMYLCASRREGQNQPQHFGDGTRLSIL.

This rearrangement joins TRBV4-3 to TRBJ2-3, with 9 bases aligning to TRBD1. This CDR3 comprises 15 residues. J was trimmed by 1 base and V by 6 bases; bases with no gene match: 5. Germline V gene data show CDR1 as LGHNA and CDR2 as YSLEER. The CDR3 sequence: CASSPWTGGTDTQYF. CDR3 nucleotides: TGCGCCAGCAGTCCTTGGACAGGGGGCACAGATACGCAGTATTTT.

The chain joins TRBV10-2 to TRBJ1-2, with TRBD1 as a possible D gene (5 bases). Germline V lookup: CDR1 WSHSY, CDR2 SAAADI. This CDR3 has 14 amino acids. V was pared by 4 bases and J by 3 bases, with 12 bases between. CDR3 DNA sequence: TGCGCCAGCAGTGTAGCGCGGGGGGACTATGGCTACACCTTC. Translating it yields CASSVARGDYGYTF.

This sequence joins TRBV5-4 and TRBJ1-3; D is possibly TRBD1 (5 bases). V was clipped by 4 bases and J by 3 bases, with 11 bases between them. Germline CDR1 reads SGHNT; CDR2 reads YYREEE (reference sequence). The CDR3 spans 14 residues. The CDR3 spells CASSPGTSGNTIYF. The CDR3 DNA sequence: TGTGCCAGCAGCCCGGGGACCAGTGGAAACACCATATATTTT.

The chain couples TRBV5-4 to TRBJ2-1; D unclear. From germline, CDR1 is SGHNT and CDR2 YYREEE (reference sequence). The CDR3 covers 11 residues. Trimming took 0 bases from V and 8 from J, leaving 3 bases between them. This CDR3 is CASSLDHEQFF. The DNA for the CDR3 is TGTGCCAGCAGCTTGGACCATGAGCAGTTCTTC.

This chain uses TRBV19 with TRBJ1-2; 7 nucleotides line up with TRBD1. This CDR3 is 13 amino acids long. V was pared by 4 bases and J by 8 bases, with 7 bases of the junction left unmatched. Germline assignment: CDR1 LNHDA and CDR2 SQIVND (reference sequence). CDR3 nucleotide sequence: TGTGCCAGTAGTACACAGGGGTCGGGAGGCTACACCTTC. It translates to CASSTQGSGGYTF.

To note about this clone: This sample includes further DNA sequences coding for the same CDR3. J is TRBJ1-2 and V is TRBV9; D may be TRBD1 (6 bases). The germline CDR1 and CDR2 sequences are SGDLS and YYNGEE. CDR3 size: 15 residues. Trimming shortened V by 0 bases and J by 1 base, and 10 bases separated the two germline ends. The CDR3 DNA follows: TGTGCCAGCAGCGTAGGTGGGACACTTAACTATGGCTACACCTTC. It translates to CASSVGGTLNYGYTF.

This clone was seen once. The V gene is TRBV13, the J gene TRBJ1-2, with 7 bases aligning to TRBD1. V gave up 4 bases and J gave up 3 bases; unmatched junction bases: 8. The CDR3 runs to 15 residues. CDR1 and CDR2 (germline): PRHDT, FYEKMQ (reference sequence). CDR3: CASSSRTGFHYGYTF. The CDR3, as DNA: TGTGCCAGCAGCTCCCGGACAGGCTTCCACTATGGCTACACCTTC. Complete variable domain (other parts from reference TRBV13 and TRBJ1-2): AAGVIQSPRHLIKEKRETATLKCYPIPRHDTVYWYQQGPGQDPQFLISFYEKMQSDKGSIPDRFSAQQFSDYHSELNMSSLELGDSALYFCASSSRTGFHYGYTFGSGTRLTVV.

The gene calls are TRBV7-9 and TRBJ2-1; TRBD1 aligns across 9 bases. V was clipped by 5 bases and J by 6 bases; unmatched bases: 8. CDR3 length: 15 amino acids. Germline assignment: CDR1 SEHNR and CDR2 FQNEAQ (reference sequence). The CDR3 DNA follows: TGTGCCAGCAGCCCGGACAGGGGTTCGGTCAATGAGCAGTTCTTC. This encodes CASSPDRGSVNEQFF.

V is TRBV5-1 and J is TRBJ1-2; TRBD1 might be the D (5 bases). The CDR3 contains 16 residues. Germline loops: CDR1 SGHRS, CDR2 YFSETQ. The V end was cut by 3 bases, the J end by 3 bases, with 18 bases between. The CDR3 reads CASSSRNLRDYYGYTF. CDR3 DNA sequence: TGCGCCAGCAGCTCTAGGAACCTCAGGGACTACTATGGCTACACCTTC.

The chain is built from TRBV19 and TRBJ1-5; 8 bases agree with TRBD1. The CDR3 covers 13 residues. Trimming at V came to 4 bases and at J to 6 bases, leaving 2 bases not matched to a gene. Germline CDR1 LNHDA, CDR2 SQIVND (reference sequence). CDR3 coding DNA: TGTGCCAGTAGTACGGACAGGGCTCAGCCCCAGCATTTT. Encoded protein: CASSTDRAQPQHF.